These T cell receptor beta chains were read from a single sample in a study of blood T cell repertoires in COVID-19. Produced via immunoSEQ multiplex PCR; TCRdb's table is partial and in-frame only. The table has about 72,000 clones, 82% seen once. What was sequenced was peripheral blood. The receptors originated from a human donor in a cohort sampled during active COVID-19. Each CDR3 is given with its conserved first and last residue. Each record gives: V gene, J gene, D gene, clone size, CDR3 DNA, CDR3 protein. The D gene is left open where the match is weak. Clone size is stated in some rows and not others, as once, few, many or a class when expanded.

v_call: TRBV2; j_call: TRBJ2-7; d_call: TRBD2; clone_size: .; cdr3_nt: TGTGCCAGCAGTGAAGCGGCGGGAGGATTCTACGAGCAGTACTTC; cdr3_aa: CASSEAAGGFYEQYF
v_call: TRBV5-1; j_call: TRBJ1-4; d_call: .; clone_size: .; cdr3_nt: TGCGCCAGCAGGGTCGGGGAGGGGAATGAAAAACTGTTTTTT; cdr3_aa: CASRVGEGNEKLFF
v_call: TRBV2; j_call: TRBJ1-6; d_call: .; clone_size: .; cdr3_nt: TGTGCCAGCACGGACAGTCCAAATTCACCCCTCCACTTT; cdr3_aa: CASTDSPNSPLHF
v_call: TRBV6-1; j_call: TRBJ2-7; d_call: .; clone_size: .; cdr3_nt: TGTGCCAGCAGTGAACGACGACTTGTCCACGAGCAGTACTTC; cdr3_aa: CASSERRLVHEQYF
v_call: TRBV7-8; j_call: TRBJ1-1; d_call: .; clone_size: .; cdr3_nt: TGTGCCAGCAGCAAGGGGGGGGCAGATAACACTGAAGCTTTCTTT; cdr3_aa: CASSKGGADNTEAFF
v_call: TRBV5-1; j_call: TRBJ2-7; d_call: .; clone_size: medium-sized; cdr3_nt: TGCGCCAGCAGCGCCGGACACGGCGACGAGCAGTACTTC; cdr3_aa: CASSAGHGDEQYF
v_call: TRBV2; j_call: TRBJ1-2; d_call: TRBD1; clone_size: .; cdr3_nt: TGTGCCAGCAGGGCAGACAGGGGGGTTTCTGGCTACACCTTC; cdr3_aa: CASRADRGVSGYTF
v_call: TRBV30; j_call: TRBJ2-7; d_call: TRBD1; clone_size: once; cdr3_nt: TGTGCCTGGAATAGACAGGGGGTTGAGCAGTACTTC; cdr3_aa: CAWNRQGVEQYF
v_call: TRBV4-1; j_call: TRBJ1-5; d_call: TRBD1; clone_size: .; cdr3_nt: TGCGCCAGCAGCCAGTCCATTTTGGGGACAGTGTATTTT; cdr3_aa: CASSQSILGTVYF
v_call: TRBV5-6; j_call: TRBJ2-1; d_call: .; clone_size: .; cdr3_nt: TGTGCCAGCAGCTTGTTGCTAGCCCATGAGCAGTTCTTC; cdr3_aa: CASSLLLAHEQFF
v_call: TRBV18; j_call: TRBJ2-7; d_call: .; clone_size: .; cdr3_nt: TGTGCCAGCTCACCAAGGCCGGGGAACTACGAGCAGTACTTC; cdr3_aa: CASSPRPGNYEQYF
v_call: TRBV6-5; j_call: TRBJ2-6; d_call: .; clone_size: .; cdr3_nt: TGTGCGTTTGGGCTCCTCGGGGCCAACGTCCTGACTTTC; cdr3_aa: CAFGLLGANVLTF
v_call: TRBV4-1; j_call: TRBJ1-1; d_call: .; clone_size: .; cdr3_nt: TGCGCCAGCAGCCGAAGAGGTGACACTGAAGCTTTCTTT; cdr3_aa: CASSRRGDTEAFF
v_call: TRBV4-3; j_call: TRBJ2-1; d_call: TRBD1; clone_size: .; cdr3_nt: TGCGCCAGCCGGGACAGGTTCAATGAGCAGTTCTTC; cdr3_aa: CASRDRFNEQFF
v_call: TRBV7-9; j_call: TRBJ1-1; d_call: .; clone_size: few; cdr3_nt: TGTGCCAGCAGCATCCCAGTAACGCCTAGTCTCCCGGCCTTT; cdr3_aa: CASSIPVTPSLPAF
v_call: TRBV11-2; j_call: TRBJ2-5; d_call: .; clone_size: .; cdr3_nt: TGTGCCAGCACTCAGGGAGAGACCCAGTACTTC; cdr3_aa: CASTQGETQYF
v_call: TRBV6-1; j_call: TRBJ2-5; d_call: TRBD2; clone_size: .; cdr3_nt: TGTGCCAGCAGTGAAAGTAGGCTAGCGGGGGCCCCTAGGGACCAGTACTTC; cdr3_aa: CASSESRLAGAPRDQYF
v_call: TRBV18; j_call: TRBJ2-7; d_call: .; clone_size: .; cdr3_nt: TGTGCCAGCTCACGGGGGGACGTCTACGAGCAGTACTTC; cdr3_aa: CASSRGDVYEQYF
v_call: TRBV3-1/TRBV3-2; j_call: TRBJ2-2; d_call: .; clone_size: .; cdr3_nt: TGTGCCAGCAGCCATGTGGGGGGAGCGAACACCGGGGAGCTGTTTTTT; cdr3_aa: CASSHVGGANTGELFF
v_call: TRBV5-1; j_call: TRBJ1-2; d_call: .; clone_size: .; cdr3_nt: TGCGCCAGCAGCTCACAGGGAGGGGATGGCTACACCTTC; cdr3_aa: CASSSQGGDGYTF
v_call: TRBV7-9; j_call: TRBJ2-7; d_call: TRBD1; clone_size: .; cdr3_nt: TGTGCCAGCAGCTTAGCGGTGGGGACAGGGGGTTTCTACGAGCAGTACTTC; cdr3_aa: CASSLAVGTGGFYEQYF
v_call: TRBV2; j_call: TRBJ1-2; d_call: .; clone_size: few; cdr3_nt: TGTGCCAGCAGTGAACGTCAACGGTTCTATGGCTACACCTTC; cdr3_aa: CASSERQRFYGYTF